This T cell receptor beta chain emerged from a study of T cells in Graves' hyperthyroidism and ophthalmopathy. Amplified regions were TCR beta CDR3 sequences from RNA transcripts. The primer set for the first-round RT-PCR of the TCR CDR3 was HTBI. TCRdb independently ran MiXCR on the multiplex PCR reads; one entry per CDR3 protein. The top ten hold roughly 40% of the sample, which has a few hundred thousand distinct CDR3 sequences, around a fifth seen once. V lost 2 bases to trimming and J lost 1 base; unmatched junction nucleotides: 2. This CDR3 is built from 15 residues. The table lists this clonotype with many counts.

The genes are TRBV12-3 or TRBV12-4 and TRBJ2-7, with 10 nucleotides matching TRBD2. Sequencing input: blood. The receptor's source is a man in his fifties or sixties with Graves' ophthalmopathy. The DNA for the CDR3 is TGTGCCAGCAGTTTACTAGCGGGAGTTTCCTACGAGCAGTACTTC. Amino acid sequence: CASSLLAGVSYEQYF.